This T cell receptor (beta chain) was observed in a study of shared clonotypes between healthy human individuals. Study-level points and caveats: The sharing of 4.5% to 5.5% of naive CD4 clonotypes was seen across a few donors.

For this clone: The antigen remains unidentified.

The assay was immunoSEQ multiplex PCR, and TCRdb's table has in-frame clones only and misses some. The table has about 1 million clones, more than 65% seen once. V dropped 7 bases and J dropped 2 bases, with 13 bases sitting between them. CDR1 and CDR2 (germline): MNHNS, SASEGT. The CDR3 extends over 14 amino acids. The rearrangement joins TRBV6-1 to TRBJ2-3; D gene unclear. The clonotype comes from a young man in good health. The sample taken for sequencing was memory CD4+ T cells sorted from blood. The subset denotes: CD45RA-negative fraction. CDR3 DNA sequence: TGTGCCAGCACTCGCGGACGATACACAGATACGCAGTATTTT. This encodes CASTRGRYTDTQYF.